This passage covers 6 T cell receptor beta chains from one sample sequenced in a study of identical twins. TCRdb independently ran MiXCR on the 5' RACE reads; one entry per CDR3 protein. The table has some 190,000 distinct CDR3 sequences, about 15% seen once; the top ten hold 40%. These data were also reused for a study on T cells expressing NK-cell markers.

The sequenced sample consisted of CD8+ T cells sorted from blood. Receptor source: a woman between 18 and 29 years old in good health.

The chain is built from TRBV30 and TRBJ2-7; D possibly corresponds to TRBD2 (6 bases). This CDR3 region has 13 residues. Germline CDR1 is GTSNPN and CDR2 is SVGIG (reference sequence). Trimming left V 4 bases short and J 0 bases short, with 10 bases between. The CDR3 is CAWKGGTSYEQYF. CDR3 nucleotides: TGTGCCTGGAAAGGCGGGACCTCCTACGAGCAGTACTTC.

This clonotype was seen a few times. The chain employs TRBV15 and TRBJ2-5; a possible D gene is TRBD1 (6 bases). Germline values: CDR1 LNHNV, CDR2 YYDKDF (reference sequence). Trimming stripped 1 base from V and 0 bases from J, with 6 bases between. The CDR3 consists of 14 residues. For the CDR3, the DNA is TGTGCCACCAGCAGAGCAGGGGACCAAGAGACCCAGTACTTC. Protein sequence: CATSRAGDQETQYF.

The chain carries TRBV6-2 or TRBV6-3 and TRBJ2-3, with 8 positions matching TRBD2. V trimming: 3 bases; J trimming: 4 bases; junction bases outside the gene matches: 9. Germline CDR1 MNHEY, CDR2 SVGEGT. The CDR3 contains 16 residues. DNA for the CDR3: TGTGCCAGCAGTTATGACGGGGGGGGCCGCGCAGATACGCAGTATTTT. Protein: CASSYDGGGRADTQYF.

The genes are TRBV7-9 and TRBJ2-1; TRBD1 is a possible D gene (6 bases). Germline V gene data show CDR1 as SEHNR and CDR2 as FQNEAQ (reference sequence). Trimming removed 0 bases at V and 8 bases at J, with 14 bases between. The CDR3 has 15 amino acids. The CDR3 nucleotides read TGTGCCAGCAGCTTAGCACAGGGCCTCGGTCATGAGCAGTTCTTC. Its translation is CASSLAQGLGHEQFF.

This clonotype was counted ten times or more. This chain joins TRBV10-3 and TRBJ1-5, with 9 bases identical to TRBD1. Germline CDR1 is ENHRY and CDR2 is SYGVKD. Trimming took 11 bases from V and 3 from J; bases not matched to a gene: 14. CDR3 length: 16 residues. In DNA form, the CDR3 reads TGTGCCGTAGGGGGGGACAGGGAGGGGACCAATCAGCCCCAGCATTTT. This codes for CAVGGDREGTNQPQHF.

This clonotype was seen repeatedly, ten times or more. The chain has TRBV4-2 and TRBJ2-1; tentative D call: TRBD2 (5 bases). CDR3 length: 11 amino acids. CDR1 LGHNA and CDR2 YNFKEQ come from the germline V gene. Trimming stripped 1 base from V and 10 bases from J, with 5 bases between. The DNA for the CDR3 is TGTGCCAGCAGCCAAGGCGGGGAGCAGTTCTTC. This translates into CASSQGGEQFF.